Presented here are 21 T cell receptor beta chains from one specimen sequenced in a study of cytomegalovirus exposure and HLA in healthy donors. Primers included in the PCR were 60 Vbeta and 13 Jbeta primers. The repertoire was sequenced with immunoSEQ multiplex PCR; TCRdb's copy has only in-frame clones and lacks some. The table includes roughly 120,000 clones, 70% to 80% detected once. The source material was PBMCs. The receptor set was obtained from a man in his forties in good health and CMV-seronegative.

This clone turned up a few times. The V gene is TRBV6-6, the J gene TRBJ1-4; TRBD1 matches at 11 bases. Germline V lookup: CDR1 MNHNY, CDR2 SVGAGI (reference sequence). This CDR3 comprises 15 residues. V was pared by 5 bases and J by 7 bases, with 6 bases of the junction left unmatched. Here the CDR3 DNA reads TGTGCCAGCAGTGGGACAGGGGGATTAAGTGAAAAACTGTTTTTT. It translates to CASSGTGGLSEKLFF.

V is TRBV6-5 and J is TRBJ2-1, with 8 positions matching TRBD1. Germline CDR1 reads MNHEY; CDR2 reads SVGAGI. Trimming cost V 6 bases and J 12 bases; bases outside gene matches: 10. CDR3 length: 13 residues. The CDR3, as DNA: TGTGCCAGCAGGGGGCAGGGGGCGCCGCGGCAGTTCTTC. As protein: CASRGQGAPRQFF.

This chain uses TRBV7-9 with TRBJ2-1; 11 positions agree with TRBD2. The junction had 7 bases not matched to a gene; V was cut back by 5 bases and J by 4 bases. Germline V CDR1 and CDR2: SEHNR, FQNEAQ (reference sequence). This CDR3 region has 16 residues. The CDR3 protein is CASSPRTSGRYNEQFF. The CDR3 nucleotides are TGTGCCAGCAGCCCGCGAACTAGCGGGAGATACAATGAGCAGTTCTTC. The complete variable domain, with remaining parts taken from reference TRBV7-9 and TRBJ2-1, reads DTGVSQNPRHKITKRGQNVTFRCDPISEHNRLYWYRQTLGQGPEFLTYFQNEAQLEKSRLLSDRFSAERPKGSFSTLEIQRTEQGDSAMYLCASSPRTSGRYNEQFFGPGTRLTVL.

CDR3 DNA: TGTGCCAGTAGTATAGCCGGGGGGCCCTCCTACGAGCAGTACTTC. Its translation is CASSIAGGPSYEQYF. This chain connects TRBV19 to TRBJ2-7, with D tentatively TRBD2 (7 bases). The CDR3 covers 15 residues. Germline CDR1 LNHDA, CDR2 SQIVND (reference sequence). V gave up 1 base and J gave up 0 bases, with 10 bases separating them.

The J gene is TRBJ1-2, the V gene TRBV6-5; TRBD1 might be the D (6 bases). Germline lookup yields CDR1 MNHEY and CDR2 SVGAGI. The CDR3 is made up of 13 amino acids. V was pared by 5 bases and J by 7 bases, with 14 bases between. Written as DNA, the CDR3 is TGTGCCAGCAGTGAAGGGGGGGGAACTGGCTACACCTTC. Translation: CASSEGGGTGYTF.

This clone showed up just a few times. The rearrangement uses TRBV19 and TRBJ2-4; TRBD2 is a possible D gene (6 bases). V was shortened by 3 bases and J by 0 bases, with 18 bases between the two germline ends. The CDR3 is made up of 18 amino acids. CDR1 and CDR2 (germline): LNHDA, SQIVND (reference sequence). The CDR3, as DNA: TGTGCCAGTAGTATGAACCCTGGAGGGCAACTAGCCAAAAACATTCAGTACTTC. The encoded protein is CASSMNPGGQLAKNIQYF.

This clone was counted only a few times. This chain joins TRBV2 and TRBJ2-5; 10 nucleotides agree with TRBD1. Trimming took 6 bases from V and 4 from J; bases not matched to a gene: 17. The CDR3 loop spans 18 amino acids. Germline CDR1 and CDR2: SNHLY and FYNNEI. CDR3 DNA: TGTGCCAGCAGCGGCGGCACGGGACAGGGGCTACGGGGAGAGACCCAGTACTTC. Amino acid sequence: CASSGGTGQGLRGETQYF.

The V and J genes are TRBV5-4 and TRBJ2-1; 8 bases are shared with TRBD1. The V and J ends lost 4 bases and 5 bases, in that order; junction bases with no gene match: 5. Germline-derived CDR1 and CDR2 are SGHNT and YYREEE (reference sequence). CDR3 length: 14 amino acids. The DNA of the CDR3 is TGTGCCAGCAGCAACGGACAGGGCCACAATGAGCAGTTCTTC. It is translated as CASSNGQGHNEQFF.

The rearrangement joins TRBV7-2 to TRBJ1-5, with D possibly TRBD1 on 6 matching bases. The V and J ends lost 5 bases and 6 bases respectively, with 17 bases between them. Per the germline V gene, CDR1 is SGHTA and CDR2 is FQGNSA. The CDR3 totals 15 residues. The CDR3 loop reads CASSLGQSRLQPQHF. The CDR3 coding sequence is TGTGCCAGCAGCCTAGGACAGTCACGGCTTCAGCCCCAGCATTTT.

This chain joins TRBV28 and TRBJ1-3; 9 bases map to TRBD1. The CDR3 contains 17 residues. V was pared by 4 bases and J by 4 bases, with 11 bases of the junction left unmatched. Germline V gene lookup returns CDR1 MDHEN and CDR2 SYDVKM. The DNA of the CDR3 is TGTGCCAGCAGTTCTAAACCGGGACAGGGTTCCGGAAACACCATATATTTT. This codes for CASSSKPGQGSGNTIYF.

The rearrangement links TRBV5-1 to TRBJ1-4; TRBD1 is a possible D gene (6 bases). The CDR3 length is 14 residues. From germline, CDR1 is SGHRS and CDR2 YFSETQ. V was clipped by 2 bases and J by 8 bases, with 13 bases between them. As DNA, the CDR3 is TGCGCCAGCAGCTTCCAGGGGATTCGGGAAAAACTGTTTTTT. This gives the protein CASSFQGIREKLFF.

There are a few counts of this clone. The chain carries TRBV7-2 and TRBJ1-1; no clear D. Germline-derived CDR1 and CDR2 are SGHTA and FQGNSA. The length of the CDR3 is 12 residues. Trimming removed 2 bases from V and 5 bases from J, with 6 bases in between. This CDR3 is CASSLSGTEAFF. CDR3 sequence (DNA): TGTGCCAGCAGCTTAAGCGGGACTGAAGCTTTCTTT.

CDR3 sequence: CATPFNYGYTF. DNA of the CDR3: TGTGCCACCCCGTTTAACTATGGCTACACCTTC. The chain combines TRBV28 with TRBJ1-2, with D uncertain. Deletions cut 10 bases from V and 1 base from J, with 7 bases between. Germline-derived CDR1 and CDR2 are MDHEN and SYDVKM. The length of the CDR3 is 11 residues.

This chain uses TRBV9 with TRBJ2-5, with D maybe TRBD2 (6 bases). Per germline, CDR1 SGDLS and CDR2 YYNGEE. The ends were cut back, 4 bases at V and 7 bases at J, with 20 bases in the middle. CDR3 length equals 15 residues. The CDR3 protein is CASSITGDLGRTQYF. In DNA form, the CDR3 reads TGTGCCAGCAGCATAACGGGGGACCTAGGACGGACCCAGTACTTC.

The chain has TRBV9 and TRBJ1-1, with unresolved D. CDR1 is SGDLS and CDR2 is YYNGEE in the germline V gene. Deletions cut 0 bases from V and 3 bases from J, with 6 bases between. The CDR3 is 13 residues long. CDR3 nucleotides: TGTGCCAGCAGCGTAGGAGGGTACACTGAAGCTTTCTTT. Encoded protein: CASSVGGYTEAFF.

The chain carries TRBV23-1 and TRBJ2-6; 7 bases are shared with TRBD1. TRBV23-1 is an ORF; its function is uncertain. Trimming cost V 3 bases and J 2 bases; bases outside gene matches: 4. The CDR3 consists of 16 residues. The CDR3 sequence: CASSQFTGAGANVLTF. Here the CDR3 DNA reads TGCGCCAGCAGTCAGTTTACAGGGGCTGGGGCCAACGTCCTGACTTTC.

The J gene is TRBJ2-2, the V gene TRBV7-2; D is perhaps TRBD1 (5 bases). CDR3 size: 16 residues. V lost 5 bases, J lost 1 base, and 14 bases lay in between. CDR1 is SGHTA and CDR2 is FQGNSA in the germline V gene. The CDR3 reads CASSRPGQGNTGELFF. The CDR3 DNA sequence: TGTGCCAGCAGCCGCCCCGGGCAGGGGAACACCGGGGAGCTGTTTTTT.

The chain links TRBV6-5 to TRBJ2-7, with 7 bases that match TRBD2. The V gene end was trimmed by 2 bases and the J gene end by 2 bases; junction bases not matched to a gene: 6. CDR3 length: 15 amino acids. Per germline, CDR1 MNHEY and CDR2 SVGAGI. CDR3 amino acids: CASSYGVGGAYEQYF. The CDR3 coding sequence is TGTGCCAGCAGTTACGGGGTGGGAGGGGCCTACGAGCAGTACTTC.

The CDR3 loop reads CASGQSRNQPQHF. The CDR3 DNA reads TGTGCCAGCGGACAGTCGCGTAATCAGCCCCAGCATTTT. V usage is TRBV19 and J usage is TRBJ1-5, with D possibly TRBD1 on 6 matching bases. This CDR3 is 13 amino acids long. Germline CDR1 is LNHDA and CDR2 is SQIVND (reference sequence). The germline V and J ends were trimmed by 9 bases and 4 bases, with 13 bases remaining between them.

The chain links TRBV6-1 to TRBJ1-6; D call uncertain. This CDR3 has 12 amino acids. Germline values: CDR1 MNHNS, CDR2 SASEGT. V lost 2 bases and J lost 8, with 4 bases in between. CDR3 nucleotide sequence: TGTGCCAGCAGTGAACTATATTCACCCCTCCACTTT. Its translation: CASSELYSPLHF.

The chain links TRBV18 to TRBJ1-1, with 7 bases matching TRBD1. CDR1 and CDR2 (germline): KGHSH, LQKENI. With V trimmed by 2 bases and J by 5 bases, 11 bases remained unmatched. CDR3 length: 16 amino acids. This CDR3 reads CASSPVLPGQRTEAFF. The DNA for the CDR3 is TGTGCCAGCTCACCAGTACTACCGGGACAGAGGACTGAAGCTTTCTTT.